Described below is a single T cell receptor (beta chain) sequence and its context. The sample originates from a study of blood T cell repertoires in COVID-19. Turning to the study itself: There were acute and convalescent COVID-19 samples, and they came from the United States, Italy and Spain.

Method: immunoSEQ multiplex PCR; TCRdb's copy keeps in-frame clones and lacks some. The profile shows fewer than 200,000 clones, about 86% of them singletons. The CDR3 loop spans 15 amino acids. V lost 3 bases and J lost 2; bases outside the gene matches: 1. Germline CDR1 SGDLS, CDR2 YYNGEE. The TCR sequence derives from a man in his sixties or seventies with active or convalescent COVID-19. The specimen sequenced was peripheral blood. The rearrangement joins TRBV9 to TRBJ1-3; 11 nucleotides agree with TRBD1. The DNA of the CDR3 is TGTGCCAGCAGCGGGACAGGGGGCACTGGAAACACCATATATTTT. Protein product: CASSGTGGTGNTIYF.